These 20 T cell receptor beta chains share one sample of origin, sequenced in a study of blood T cell repertoires in COVID-19. Produced via immunoSEQ multiplex PCR; TCRdb's table is partial and in-frame only. The repertoire has fewer than 200,000 clones, 75% to 80% of them found once; the top ten carry roughly 28%. The sample was peripheral blood. The receptors derive from a woman in her 70s with acute or convalescent COVID-19.

This clone appeared once. This sample also contains other DNA sequences that code for the same CDR3. The V and J genes are TRBV14 and TRBJ1-2; D unclear. Germline V gene data show CDR1 as SGHDN and CDR2 as FVKESK. The germline V and J ends were trimmed by 4 bases and 4 bases, with 7 bases remaining between them. The CDR3 is 12 residues long. The DNA for the CDR3 is TGTGCCAGCAGCCCGAGCTCCTATGGCTACACCTTC. It translates to CASSPSSYGYTF.

This chain links TRBV2 with TRBJ1-5; D ambiguous. The V end lost 10 bases, the J end lost 3 bases, and 16 bases lay between the germline ends. The CDR3 runs 14 residues. Germline-derived CDR1 and CDR2 are SNHLY and FYNNEI. The CDR3 loop reads CATSRGELNQPQHF. The CDR3 nucleotides are TGTGCCACCTCGCGCGGGGAACTCAATCAGCCCCAGCATTTT. The whole variable domain, remainder taken from reference TRBV2 and TRBJ1-5, is EPEVTQTPSHQVTQMGQEVILRCVPISNHLYFYWYRQILGQKVEFLVSFYNNEISEKSEIFDDQFSVERPDGSNFTLKIRSTKLEDSAMYFCATSRGELNQPQHFGDGTRLSIL.

The rearrangement joins TRBV5-5 to TRBJ1-5; unclear D gene. Germline lookup yields CDR1 SGHKS and CDR2 YYEKEE (reference sequence). Trimming pared 0 bases from V and 6 bases from J, leaving 7 bases between. The CDR3 totals 13 residues. The CDR3 DNA reads as TGTGCCAGCAGCTTGGTGATCGGTCAGCCCCAGCATTTT. Translated, it gives CASSLVIGQPQHF.

This clone was picked up one time. The CDR3 spells CASSYYMNTEAFF. The CDR3, as DNA: TGCGCCAGCAGCTATTACATGAACACTGAAGCTTTCTTT. This chain links TRBV5-1 with TRBJ1-1; D is uncertain. There are 13 residues in the CDR3. CDR1 is SGHRS and CDR2 is YFSETQ in the germline V gene. V dropped 3 bases and J dropped 0 bases, with 6 bases sitting between them. The full variable domain, rest sourced from reference TRBV5-1 and TRBJ1-1, is KAGVTQTPRYLIKTRGQQVTLSCSPISGHRSVSWYQQTPGQGLQFLFEYFSETQRNKGNFPGRFSGRQFSNSRSEMNVSTLELGDSALYLCASSYYMNTEAFFGQGTRLTVV.

This clone was detected once. The chain joins TRBV10-3 to TRBJ2-3; 7 nucleotides align to TRBD2. The CDR3 spans 14 residues. CDR1 and CDR2 from the germline V gene are ENHRY and SYGVKD. V dropped 7 bases and J dropped 1; count of bases not matched to a gene: 5. CDR3 in amino acids: CAINRGGGTDTQYF. The CDR3 bases are TGTGCCATCAATAGGGGAGGGGGCACAGATACGCAGTATTTT.

The V and J genes are TRBV3-1 (or the pseudogene TRBV3-2) and TRBJ2-1, with TRBD1 matching 9 bases. CDR1 LGHDT and CDR2 YNNKEL come from the germline V gene (reference sequence). This CDR3 contains 15 residues. J was trimmed by 7 bases and V by 4 bases; bases with no gene match: 8. The CDR3 reads CASSPRWTGENEQFF. DNA of the CDR3: TGTGCCAGCAGCCCCCGGTGGACAGGGGAGAATGAGCAGTTCTTC.

The CDR3: CASSFGTGNPRVDQPQHF. CDR3 nucleotides: TGTGCCAGCAGTTTCGGGACAGGGAATCCTAGAGTGGATCAGCCCCAGCATTTT. The V and J genes are TRBV6-2 or TRBV6-3 and TRBJ1-5; 9 bases map to TRBD1. Germline V gene lookup returns CDR1 MNHEY and CDR2 SVGEGT. The CDR3 runs to 18 residues. The junction had 15 bases not matched to a gene; V was cut back by 4 bases and J by 5 bases.

The chain uses TRBV19 and TRBJ1-2; unclear D gene. The V end lost 11 bases, the J end lost 4 bases, and 20 bases lay between the germline ends. Germline assignment: CDR1 LNHDA and CDR2 SQIVND (reference sequence). This CDR3 comprises 14 residues. CDR3 in amino acids: CAVKLAGNLYGYTF. The CDR3 DNA follows: TGTGCCGTAAAATTAGCGGGGAACCTCTATGGCTACACCTTC.

The chain uses TRBV2 and TRBJ1-1, with 9 bases that match TRBD1. The J segment lost 4 bases and the V segment lost 5 bases, leaving 14 bases of the junction unmatched. This CDR3 region has 17 residues. CDR1 and CDR2 (germline): SNHLY, FYNNEI. The CDR3 protein is CASSYQNRGRLGTEAFF. CDR3 nucleotide sequence: TGTGCCAGCAGTTACCAAAACAGGGGGCGCTTAGGCACTGAAGCTTTCTTT.

Here the CDR3 reads CASDLLSSTDTQYF. CDR3 DNA sequence: TGTGCCAGCGACTTATTAAGCAGCACAGATACGCAGTATTTT. The chain employs TRBV7-9 and TRBJ2-3; D not resolved. CDR1 SEHNR and CDR2 FQNEAQ come from the germline V gene (reference sequence). The CDR3 totals 14 residues. V lost 8 bases and J lost 0, with 12 bases in between.

This chain uses TRBV11-2 with TRBJ2-2; D remains ambiguous. Germline CDR1 is SGHAT and CDR2 is FQNNGV. V was clipped by 4 bases and J by 5 bases, with 5 bases between them. This CDR3 region has 12 residues. DNA of the CDR3: TGTGCCAGCAGCTCCTTTACCGGGGAGCTGTTTTTT. Protein product: CASSSFTGELFF.

This clone was counted a single time. V and J are TRBV18 and TRBJ2-1, with 11 nucleotides matching TRBD2. V was clipped by 6 bases and J by 0 bases; unmatched bases: 10. CDR1 is KGHSH, CDR2 LQKENI, per germline. This CDR3 contains 18 residues. For the CDR3, the DNA is TGTGCCAGCTCTCCGGGACTAGCGGTTTTTAGCTCCTACAATGAGCAGTTCTTC. This gives the protein CASSPGLAVFSSYNEQFF.

This chain links TRBV9 with TRBJ2-7, with TRBD2 matching 8 bases. CDR1 and CDR2 (germline): SGDLS, YYNGEE. V trimming: 2 bases; J trimming: 4 bases; junction bases outside the gene matches: 8. The CDR3 has 15 residues. The CDR3 DNA follows: TGTGCCAGCAGCGTCGGAACGGGAGGGCCGTACGAGCAGTACTTC. It specifies CASSVGTGGPYEQYF.

The CDR3 DNA follows: TGTGCCAGTAGTATTAATAGGGACAGCCACAATGAGCAGTTCTTC. Translated, it gives CASSINRDSHNEQFF. The genes are TRBV19 and TRBJ2-1; 7 bases are a match to TRBD1. Per the germline V gene, CDR1 is LNHDA and CDR2 is SQIVND (reference sequence). This CDR3 contains 15 residues. Trimming removed 3 bases from V and 5 bases from J; junction bases left unmatched: 7.

The J gene is TRBJ2-4, the V gene TRBV19; D is perhaps TRBD1 (6 bases). V was cut by 8 bases and J by 5 bases, with 22 bases left in between. The CDR3 sequence is 16 residues long. The germline CDR1 and CDR2 sequences are LNHDA and SQIVND (reference sequence). The CDR3 is CASGPWGQGTENIQYF. CDR3 coding DNA: TGTGCCAGTGGACCTTGGGGGCAGGGCACGGAAAACATTCAGTACTTC. Together with reference TRBV19 and TRBJ2-4, the CDR3 gives the full variable domain: DGGITQSPKYLFRKEGQNVTLSCEQNLNHDAMYWYRQDPGQGLRLIYYSQIVNDFQKGDIAEGYSVSREKKESFPLTVTSAQKNPTAFYLCASGPWGQGTENIQYFGAGTRLSVL.

The chain uses TRBV10-3 and TRBJ2-1; D is ambiguous. CDR1 is ENHRY and CDR2 is SYGVKD in the germline V gene. CDR3 length: 15 residues. V lost 3 bases and J lost 6, with 15 bases in between. The CDR3 loop is CAISDPSLNPNEQFF. For the CDR3, the DNA is TGTGCCATCAGTGATCCGTCCCTAAACCCCAATGAGCAGTTCTTC.

A few counts support this clone. The CDR3 spells CASGLVQGQGDEQYF. In DNA form, the CDR3 reads TGTGCCAGCGGGTTGGTCCAGGGGCAGGGAGACGAGCAGTACTTC. The chain combines TRBV6-5 with TRBJ2-7; D possibly corresponds to TRBD1 (6 bases). Deletions cut 8 bases from V and 5 bases from J, with 22 bases between. The CDR3 length is 15 residues. CDR1 and CDR2 from the germline V gene are MNHEY and SVGAGI.

The gene calls are TRBV10-2 and TRBJ1-2; 10 bases line up with TRBD1. J was trimmed by 8 bases and V by 11 bases; bases with no gene match: 11. Germline V gene data show CDR1 as WSHSY and CDR2 as SAAADI. The CDR3 contains 13 residues. The CDR3 nucleotides read TGCGCCCGCCGACCGGGACAGGGGCCCGGCTACACCTTC. Its translation is CARRPGQGPGYTF.

CDR3 sequence: CASRAGGDTDTQYF. In DNA form, the CDR3 reads TGCGCCAGCAGGGCAGGGGGTGACACAGATACGCAGTATTTT. The genes are TRBV10-2 and TRBJ2-3; 7 bases agree with TRBD1. The CDR3 consists of 14 residues. The germline CDR1 and CDR2 sequences are WSHSY and SAAADI. The V and J ends lost 6 bases and 2 bases, in that order; junction bases with no gene match: 5.

This chain uses TRBV4-1 with TRBJ1-5; D is unresolved. Trimming removed 0 bases from V and 6 bases from J, with 18 bases in between. Germline V gene sequence: CDR1 MGHRA, CDR2 YSYEKL. The CDR3 totals 17 residues. CDR3 nucleotides: TGCGCCAGCAGCCAAGAATGGTACGGGAATGAGGTTCAGCCCCAGCATTTT. Its translation: CASSQEWYGNEVQPQHF.